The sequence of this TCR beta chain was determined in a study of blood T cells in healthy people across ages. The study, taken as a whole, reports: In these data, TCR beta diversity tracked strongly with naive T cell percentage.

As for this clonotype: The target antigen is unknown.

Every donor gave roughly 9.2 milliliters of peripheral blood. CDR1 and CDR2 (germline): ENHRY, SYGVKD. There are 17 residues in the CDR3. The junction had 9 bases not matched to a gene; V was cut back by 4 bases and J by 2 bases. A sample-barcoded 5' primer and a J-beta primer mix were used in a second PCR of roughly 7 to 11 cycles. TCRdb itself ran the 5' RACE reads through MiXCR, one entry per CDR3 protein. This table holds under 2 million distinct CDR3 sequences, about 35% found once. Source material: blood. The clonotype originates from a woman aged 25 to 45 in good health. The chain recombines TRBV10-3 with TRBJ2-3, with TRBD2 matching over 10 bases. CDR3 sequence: CAISVPTSGAFTDTQYF. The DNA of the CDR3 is TGTGCCATCAGTGTCCCTACTAGCGGGGCTTTCACAGATACGCAGTATTTT.